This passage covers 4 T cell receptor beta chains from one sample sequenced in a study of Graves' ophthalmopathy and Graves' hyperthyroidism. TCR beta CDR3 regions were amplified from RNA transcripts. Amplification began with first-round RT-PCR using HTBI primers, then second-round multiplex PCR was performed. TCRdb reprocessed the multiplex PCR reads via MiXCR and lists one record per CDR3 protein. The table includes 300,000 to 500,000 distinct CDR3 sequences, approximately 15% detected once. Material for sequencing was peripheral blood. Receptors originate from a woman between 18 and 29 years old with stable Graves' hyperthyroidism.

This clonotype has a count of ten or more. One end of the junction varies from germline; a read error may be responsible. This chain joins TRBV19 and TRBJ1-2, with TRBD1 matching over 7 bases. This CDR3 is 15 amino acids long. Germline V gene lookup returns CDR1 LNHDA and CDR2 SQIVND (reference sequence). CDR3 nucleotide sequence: TGTGCCAGTAGTGGTGGAGGGACAGTCCATGAGAAGTGCCTATTC. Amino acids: CASSGGGTVHEKCLF.

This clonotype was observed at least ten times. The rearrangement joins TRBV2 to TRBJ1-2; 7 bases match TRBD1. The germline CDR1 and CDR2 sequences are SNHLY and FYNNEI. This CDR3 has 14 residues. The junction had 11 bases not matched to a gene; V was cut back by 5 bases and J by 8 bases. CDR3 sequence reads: CASSKRDSREGYTF. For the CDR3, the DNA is TGTGCCAGCAGTAAGAGGGACAGCCGGGAGGGCTACACCTTC.

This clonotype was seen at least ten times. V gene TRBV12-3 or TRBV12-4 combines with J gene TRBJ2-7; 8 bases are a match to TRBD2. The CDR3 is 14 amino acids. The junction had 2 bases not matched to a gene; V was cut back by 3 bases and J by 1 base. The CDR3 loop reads CASSFRGGSYEQYF. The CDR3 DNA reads TGTGCCAGCAGTTTTCGGGGGGGGTCCTACGAGCAGTACTTC.

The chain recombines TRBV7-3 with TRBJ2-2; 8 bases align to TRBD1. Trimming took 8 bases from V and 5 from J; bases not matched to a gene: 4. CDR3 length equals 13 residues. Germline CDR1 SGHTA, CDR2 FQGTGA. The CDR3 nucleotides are TGTGCCAGCGAAAACAGGGGGACCGGGGAGCTGTTTTTT. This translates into CASENRGTGELFF.